Listed here are 8 T cell receptor beta chains from one sample, sequenced in a study of OX40 agonist ivuxolimab in advanced cancers. Some clones are missing from TCRdb's copy, which holds only in-frame ones; the method was immunoSEQ multiplex PCR. Of 70,000 or so clones detected, approximately 81% appear once; the ten largest clones hold under 4.5%. The source material was CD4+ or CD8+ T cells sorted from blood, sampled in a trial of the OX40 agonist ivuxolimab. The receptors here all came from an adult with an advanced solid tumor such as melanoma, head and neck, liver or kidney cancer.

The gene calls are TRBV6-1 and TRBJ2-3; D is perhaps TRBD2 (6 bases). Germline CDR1 and CDR2: MNHNS and SASEGT. The CDR3 length is 15 residues. V lost 4 bases to trimming and J lost 0 bases, with 11 bases between them. For the CDR3, the DNA is TGTGCCAGCAGTGTCGGGGGTTCTAGCACAGATACGCAGTATTTT. This gives the protein CASSVGGSSTDTQYF.

This clone has a handful of counts. V and J are TRBV27 and TRBJ2-1; 10 bases fit TRBD2. V trimming: 4 bases; J trimming: 12 bases; junction bases outside the gene matches: 12. Germline V lookup: CDR1 MNHEY, CDR2 SMNVEV (reference sequence). The CDR3 length is 15 residues. DNA of the CDR3: TGTGCCAGCAGTTATACCGGGACTAGCGTCGTCCGGCAGTTCTTC. Residues: CASSYTGTSVVRQFF.

The chain carries TRBV29-1 and TRBJ2-7; 8 bases fit TRBD1. The length of the CDR3 is 14 residues. Germline CDR1 reads SQVTM; CDR2 reads ANQGSEA. The trim removed 6 bases at V and 3 bases at J, leaving 10 bases unmatched. CDR3 residues: CSVVRQGKSYEQYF. CDR3 nucleotide sequence: TGCAGCGTAGTCCGACAGGGGAAAAGCTACGAGCAGTACTTC.

The chain is built from TRBV2 and TRBJ1-5; 7 positions match TRBD1. Germline V lookup: CDR1 SNHLY, CDR2 FYNNEI. The CDR3 contains 14 residues. V lost 6 bases, J lost 7 bases, and 9 bases stayed unmatched. In nucleotides, the CDR3 is TGTGCCAGCAGAGTAGACAGGGAGGGCCAGCCCCAGCATTTT. Translation gives CASRVDREGQPQHF.

V and J are TRBV5-1 and TRBJ2-1, with TRBD1 as a possible D gene (6 bases). Per the germline V gene, CDR1 is SGHRS and CDR2 is YFSETQ. This CDR3 contains 14 residues. V was trimmed by 4 bases and J by 1 base, leaving 9 bases between them. The CDR3 is CASSRDTSYNEQFF. The CDR3 DNA follows: TGCGCCAGCAGCCGGGACACGTCCTACAATGAGCAGTTCTTC.

V usage is TRBV11-1 and J usage is TRBJ2-7, with D unresolved. The CDR3 spans 12 residues. In germline, CDR1 is SGHAT, CDR2 FQDESV (reference sequence). V was pared by 4 bases and J by 7 bases, with 11 bases between. The chain's CDR3 is CASSSSVWEQYF. The CDR3 nucleotides are TGTGCCAGCAGCTCATCCGTGTGGGAGCAGTACTTC.

The chain employs TRBV7-3 and TRBJ2-1; 7 bases map to TRBD1. Trimming at V came to 2 bases and at J to 9 bases, leaving 10 bases not matched to a gene. Germline values: CDR1 SGHTA, CDR2 FQGTGA. The CDR3 contains 15 residues. This CDR3 is CASSLRQGGGAEQFF. The CDR3 DNA reads as TGTGCCAGCAGCTTACGACAGGGTGGTGGCGCTGAGCAGTTCTTC.

The chain employs TRBV7-6 and TRBJ1-3; no reliable D call. There are 13 residues in the CDR3. Trimming took 0 bases from V and 4 from J, leaving 4 bases between them. From germline, CDR1 is SGHVS and CDR2 FNYEAQ. CDR3 bases: TGTGCCAGCAGCTTAGCGCCCGGAAACACCATATATTTT. The encoded protein is CASSLAPGNTIYF. The full variable domain, in which reference TRBV7-6 and TRBJ1-3 provide the parts outside the CDR3, is GAGVSQSPRYKVTKRGQDVALRCDPISGHVSLYWYRQALGQGPEFLTYFNYEAQQDKSGLPNDRFSAERPEGSISTLTIQRTEQRDSAMYRCASSLAPGNTIYFGEGSWLTVV.